This passage covers 30 T cell receptor beta chains from one sample sequenced in a study of cytomegalovirus exposure and HLA in healthy donors. The PCR employed 60 Vbeta primers together with 13 Jbeta primers. Only in-frame clones appear in the TCRdb table, and some are missing; sequencing was by immunoSEQ multiplex PCR. The top ten hold more than 3% of the sample, which has roughly 97,000 clones, roughly 73% seen once. The sequenced sample consisted of PBMCs. The origin of the receptors is a man aged 40-49 years in good health and CMV-seronegative.

This chain uses TRBV6-6 with TRBJ2-5, with no clear D. The germline V and J ends were trimmed by 0 bases and 5 bases, with 10 bases remaining between them. The CDR3 contains 14 residues. CDR1 and CDR2 from the germline V gene are MNHNY and SVGAGI (reference sequence). The CDR3 DNA reads TGTGCCAGCAGTTACTCTGCGGCCCGGGAGACCCAGTACTTC. As protein: CASSYSAARETQYF.

This chain joins TRBV4-1 and TRBJ2-3; TRBD2 matches 15 bases. The CDR3 totals 21 residues. Germline CDR1 and CDR2: MGHRA and YSYEKL. The ends lost 1 base at V and 3 bases at J; junction bases unmatched: 14. The CDR3 is CASSQGSSGLAGGAKTDTQYF. The CDR3, as DNA: TGCGCCAGCAGCCAAGGAAGCTCTGGACTAGCGGGGGGGGCAAAAACAGATACGCAGTATTTT.

This clone was detected only once. The chain combines TRBV19 with TRBJ1-1; TRBD1 matches at 10 bases. V trimming: 10 bases; J trimming: 4 bases; junction bases outside the gene matches: 6. CDR3 length equals 13 residues. In germline, CDR1 is LNHDA, CDR2 SQIVND (reference sequence). The CDR3 region has the DNA TGTGCCATTTGGGACAGGGGATTCACTGAAGCTTTCTTT. As protein: CAIWDRGFTEAFF. Using reference TRBV19 and TRBJ1-1 for the parts outside the CDR3, the full variable domain is DGGITQSPKYLFRKEGQNVTLSCEQNLNHDAMYWYRQDPGQGLRLIYYSQIVNDFQKGDIAEGYSVSREKKESFPLTVTSAQKNPTAFYLCAIWDRGFTEAFFGQGTRLTVV.

V is TRBV28 and J is TRBJ1-1, with TRBD1 matching 7 bases. This CDR3 is 14 amino acids long. In germline, CDR1 is MDHEN, CDR2 SYDVKM. V lost 7 bases, J lost 4 bases, and 9 bases stayed unmatched. The CDR3 coding sequence is TGTGCCAGCATTAATCGCTCAGGGGGCACTGAAGCTTTCTTT. The encoded protein is CASINRSGGTEAFF.

This chain joins TRBV5-4 and TRBJ2-7, with 15 bases identical to TRBD2. The CDR3 loop spans 17 amino acids. Germline V gene lookup returns CDR1 SGHNT and CDR2 YYREEE (reference sequence). Trimming took 4 bases from V and 5 from J; bases not matched to a gene: 10. The CDR3 nucleotides read TGTGCCAGCAGCCGGACTAGCGGGGGGGCCCGAAGGAACGAGCAGTACTTC. Translated: CASSRTSGGARRNEQYF.

This rearrangement joins TRBV5-6 to TRBJ2-1; D is ambiguous. The length of the CDR3 is 16 residues. Germline lookup yields CDR1 SGHDT and CDR2 YYEEEE. With 0 bases removed from V and 4 bases from J, the gap between germline ends came to 14 bases. Here the CDR3 reads CASSLGSYLPYNEQFF. The DNA of the CDR3 is TGTGCCAGCAGCTTGGGGTCATACTTGCCTTACAATGAGCAGTTCTTC.

This clone appeared once. The V gene is TRBV6-1, the J gene TRBJ2-7, with 10 positions matching TRBD2. Germline-derived CDR1 and CDR2 are MNHNS and SASEGT. CDR3 length: 13 amino acids. Trimming at V came to 10 bases and at J to 4 bases, leaving 7 bases not matched to a gene. CDR3 loop: CATKLAGLYEQYF. CDR3 nucleotides: TGTGCCACAAAACTAGCGGGACTTTACGAGCAGTACTTC.

Ten or more counts support this clone. The chain is built from TRBV5-4 and TRBJ2-6, with 10 bases that match TRBD1. Germline lookup yields CDR1 SGHNT and CDR2 YYREEE (reference sequence). The V segment lost 4 bases and the J segment 2 bases; nucleotides outside the gene matches: 6. There are 17 residues in the CDR3. CDR3 sequence: CASSTRQGAAGANVLTF. The CDR3 DNA reads as TGTGCCAGCAGCACGCGACAGGGGGCGGCTGGGGCCAACGTCCTGACTTTC. Full variable domain (outside the CDR3, taken from reference TRBV5-4 and TRBJ2-6): ETGVTQSPTHLIKTRGQQVTLRCSSQSGHNTVSWYQQALGQGPQFIFQYYREEENGRGNFPPRFSGLQFPNYSSELNVNALELDDSALYLCASSTRQGAAGANVLTFGAGSRLTVL.

The chain has TRBV29-1 and TRBJ2-2; D is perhaps TRBD1 (5 bases). V was pared by 7 bases and J by 5 bases, with 8 bases between. This CDR3 comprises 11 residues. Germline assignment: CDR1 SQVTM and CDR2 ANQGSEA. CDR3 protein: CSARVTGELFF. In DNA form, the CDR3 reads TGCAGCGCCAGGGTTACCGGGGAGCTGTTTTTT.

The V call is TRBV6-4, the J call TRBJ2-5; TRBD2 is a possible D gene (6 bases). V lost 9 bases to trimming and J lost 2 bases, with 16 bases between them. There are 14 residues in the CDR3. Germline CDR1 reads MRHNA; CDR2 reads SNTAGT. CDR3 loop: CASGGDLGQETQYF. For the CDR3, the DNA is TGTGCCAGTGGAGGGGATTTAGGACAAGAGACCCAGTACTTC.

The chain employs TRBV18 and TRBJ1-1; D gene uncertain. Germline values: CDR1 KGHSH, CDR2 LQKENI. Between the trimmed V and J ends, which lost 6 bases and 0 bases, there was a span of 20 bases. CDR3 size: 17 residues. CDR3 protein: CASSPVGGITVNTEAFF. DNA of the CDR3: TGTGCCAGCTCCCCAGTCGGAGGGATCACCGTGAACACTGAAGCTTTCTTT.

This rearrangement joins TRBV4-1 to TRBJ1-4; possible D gene TRBD1, 6 bases. Trimming took 0 bases from V and 4 from J, leaving 9 bases between them. Germline V gene data show CDR1 as MGHRA and CDR2 as YSYEKL. This CDR3 spans 15 amino acids. In DNA, the CDR3 is TGCGCCAGCAGCCAAGATGGGGGCCGTAATGAAAAACTGTTTTTT. Its protein is CASSQDGGRNEKLFF.

V and J are TRBV27 and TRBJ1-5, with D perhaps matching TRBD1 (5 bases). Per the germline V gene, CDR1 is MNHEY and CDR2 is SMNVEV (reference sequence). This CDR3 contains 14 residues. V lost 6 bases, J lost 2 bases, and 11 bases lay in between. Here the CDR3 reads CASRDIRGNQPQHF. The DNA of the CDR3 is TGTGCCAGCAGGGACATCCGCGGCAATCAGCCCCAGCATTTT.

This clone was observed at least ten times. The rearrangement joins TRBV4-3 to TRBJ2-3, with 7 bases fitting TRBD2. Losses at the gene ends were 0 bases for V and 4 bases for J; bases not matched to a gene: 19. CDR1 and CDR2 from the germline V gene are LGHNA and YSLEER. This CDR3 is 20 amino acids long. In nucleotides, the CDR3 is TGCGCCAGCAGCCAAGAATACTTTTCACCGGGGGGATCTGGTTCAGATACGCAGTATTTT. Protein product: CASSQEYFSPGGSGSDTQYF.

The gene calls are TRBV5-4 and TRBJ2-2; 10 bases match TRBD2. The CDR3 runs 16 residues. Trimming cost V 4 bases and J 3 bases; bases outside gene matches: 6. Germline-derived CDR1 and CDR2 are SGHNT and YYREEE (reference sequence). The CDR3 spells CASSPTSGAHTGELFF. Written as DNA, the CDR3 is TGTGCCAGCAGCCCAACTAGCGGGGCCCACACCGGGGAGCTGTTTTTT. The whole variable domain, remainder taken from reference TRBV5-4 and TRBJ2-2, is ETGVTQSPTHLIKTRGQQVTLRCSSQSGHNTVSWYQQALGQGPQFIFQYYREEENGRGNFPPRFSGLQFPNYSSELNVNALELDDSALYLCASSPTSGAHTGELFFGEGSRLTVL.

This clone was observed a handful of times. The chain has TRBV7-6 and TRBJ2-5, with 10 bases matching TRBD2. Germline CDR1 reads SGHVS; CDR2 reads FNYEAQ. This CDR3 region has 17 residues. The V segment lost 5 bases and the J segment 5 bases; nucleotides outside the gene matches: 14. CDR3: CASSQKPSGGFGETQYF. The CDR3 region has the DNA TGTGCCAGCAGCCAGAAACCTAGCGGGGGTTTTGGGGAGACCCAGTACTTC.

This chain connects TRBV7-9 to TRBJ2-7; the match to TRBD2 covers 7 bases. V lost 1 base to trimming and J lost 1 base; unmatched junction nucleotides: 4. The length of the CDR3 is 15 residues. CDR1 is SEHNR and CDR2 is FQNEAQ in the germline V gene (reference sequence). CDR3: CASSLGGLGSYEQYF. The CDR3 region has the DNA TGTGCCAGCAGCTTAGGAGGACTAGGTTCCTACGAGCAGTACTTC. The full variable domain, its missing parts supplied by reference TRBV7-9 and TRBJ2-7, is DTGVSQNPRHKITKRGQNVTFRCDPISEHNRLYWYRQTLGQGPEFLTYFQNEAQLEKSRLLSDRFSAERPKGSFSTLEIQRTEQGDSAMYLCASSLGGLGSYEQYFGPGTRLTVT.

J is TRBJ1-1 and V is TRBV5-1, with D maybe TRBD1 (5 bases). The CDR3 covers 16 residues. Germline assignment: CDR1 SGHRS and CDR2 YFSETQ. V lost 3 bases to trimming and J lost 1 base, with 16 bases between them. The CDR3 reads CASSWGGVRANTEAFF. Written as DNA, the CDR3 is TGCGCCAGCAGCTGGGGGGGGGTTAGAGCGAACACTGAAGCTTTCTTT.

The chain employs TRBV29-1 and TRBJ1-2; TRBD1 might be the D (5 bases). The V gene's germline CDR1 is SQVTM and CDR2 ANQGSEA. This CDR3 is built from 15 residues. V dropped 3 bases and J dropped 2 bases, with 16 bases sitting between them. This chain's CDR3 is CSVDSRRQSNYGYTF. CDR3 bases: TGCAGCGTTGACTCACGAAGACAGTCAAACTATGGCTACACCTTC.

In its sample, this clone was seen a few times. The chain carries TRBV7-2 and TRBJ1-2; 9 nucleotides agree with TRBD1. Losses at the gene ends were 5 bases for V and 7 bases for J; bases not matched to a gene: 11. Germline CDR1 reads SGHTA; CDR2 reads FQGNSA. CDR3 length equals 15 residues. CDR3 sequence reads: CASSPLVDRGVGYTF. For the CDR3, the DNA is TGTGCCAGCAGCCCCCTGGTCGACAGGGGGGTTGGCTACACCTTC.

This clone was observed a single time. This rearrangement joins TRBV11-2 to TRBJ2-5; D may be TRBD1 (6 bases). The V end lost 5 bases, the J end lost 1 base, and 17 bases lay between the germline ends. This CDR3 has 16 amino acids. CDR1 and CDR2 (germline): SGHAT, FQNNGV. The DNA of the CDR3 is TGTGCCAGCAGCCGGATAGGGACAAACCTCCAAGAGACCCAGTACTTC. This codes for CASSRIGTNLQETQYF. Complete variable domain (other parts from reference TRBV11-2 and TRBJ2-5): EAGVAQSPRYKIIEKRQSVAFWCNPISGHATLYWYQQILGQGPKLLIQFQNNGVVDDSQLPKDRFSAERLKGVDSTLKIQPAKLEDSAVYLCASSRIGTNLQETQYFGPGTRLLVL.

Of note for this clone: Other DNA sequences from this sample encode an identical CDR3 as well. The chain uses TRBV27 and TRBJ1-5; TRBD1 matches 7 bases. The CDR3 is 15 amino acids. V dropped 3 bases and J dropped 1; count of bases not matched to a gene: 3. Germline CDR1 is MNHEY and CDR2 is SMNVEV (reference sequence). CDR3 sequence (DNA): TGTGCCAGCAGTTTCCGACAGGGCAGCAATCAGCCCCAGCATTTT. Its translation is CASSFRQGSNQPQHF.

V and J are TRBV6-5 and TRBJ1-2; TRBD1 aligns across 9 bases. The CDR3 totals 14 residues. V shed 4 bases, J shed 6 bases, and the junction held 6 bases outside the gene matches. Germline CDR1 MNHEY, CDR2 SVGAGI. CDR3 region: CASSWRDRDNGYTF. CDR3 nucleotides: TGTGCCAGCAGTTGGCGGGACAGGGATAATGGCTACACCTTC.

The CDR3 coding sequence is TGTGCCAGCAAAAGGGACAGGGGACGGGAGACCCAGTACTTC. Translated, it gives CASKRDRGRETQYF. The chain recombines TRBV28 with TRBJ2-5; 10 bases line up with TRBD1. Germline V CDR1 and CDR2: MDHEN, SYDVKM. This CDR3 region has 14 residues. The V segment lost 7 bases and the J segment 5 bases; nucleotides outside the gene matches: 7.

This clone was seen only a few times. This sequence joins TRBV19 and TRBJ1-1; D is undetermined. V was cut by 3 bases and J by 0 bases, with 11 bases left in between. Looked up from germline, CDR1 is LNHDA and CDR2 is SQIVND (reference sequence). This CDR3 spans 15 amino acids. Here the CDR3 reads CASSINSYMNTEAFF. The CDR3 bases are TGTGCCAGTAGTATCAACAGTTACATGAACACTGAAGCTTTCTTT.

This rearrangement joins TRBV4-2 to TRBJ2-5; 9 bases are shared with TRBD2. The CDR3 loop spans 16 amino acids. Trimming cost V 0 bases and J 6 bases; bases outside gene matches: 8. CDR1 LGHNA and CDR2 YNFKEQ come from the germline V gene. CDR3 region: CASSQDQAGGRKTQYF. CDR3 DNA sequence: TGTGCCAGCAGCCAAGATCAGGCGGGGGGGCGAAAGACCCAGTACTTC.

The table lists this clone with a count of one. This chain connects TRBV30 to TRBJ1-5, with 12 bases fitting TRBD1. CDR3 size: 18 residues. Germline CDR1 GTSNPN, CDR2 SVGIG (reference sequence). With V trimmed by 4 bases and J by 0 bases, 10 bases remained unmatched. CDR3 sequence: CAWNSGTGGPYSNQPQHF. The CDR3 nucleotides read TGTGCCTGGAATTCCGGGACAGGGGGCCCTTATAGCAATCAGCCCCAGCATTTT. Supplemented by reference TRBV30 and TRBJ1-5, the full variable domain reads SQTIHQWPATLVQPVGSPLSLECTVEGTSNPNLYWYRQAAGRGLQLLFYSVGIGQISSEVPQNLSASRPQDRQFILSSKKLLLSDSGFYLCAWNSGTGGPYSNQPQHFGDGTRLSIL.

This clone qualifies as medium-sized. The gene calls are TRBV5-1 and TRBJ2-2; possible D gene TRBD1, 5 bases. The germline gives CDR1 SGHRS, CDR2 YFSETQ. CDR3 size: 15 residues. The V and J ends lost 2 bases and 7 bases respectively, with 15 bases between them. CDR3 DNA: TGCGCCAGCAGCTTATCACTCGTAGGGGTCGGGGAGCTGTTTTTT. This encodes CASSLSLVGVGELFF.

In DNA form, the CDR3 reads TGTGCCAGCAGCCCGACCGGGACAGTGGGGGGAGAAAAACTGTTTTTT. It specifies CASSPTGTVGGEKLFF. V usage is TRBV9 and J usage is TRBJ1-4; 7 bases fit TRBD1. Germline assignment: CDR1 SGDLS and CDR2 YYNGEE. V shed 4 bases, J shed 8 bases, and the junction held 14 bases outside the gene matches. The CDR3 has 16 amino acids.

The chain links TRBV9 to TRBJ2-1, with 8 bases matching TRBD1. The germline V gene encodes CDR1 SGDLS and CDR2 YYNGEE. This CDR3 is 14 amino acids long. The ends lost 1 base at V and 8 bases at J; junction bases unmatched: 5. For the CDR3, the DNA is TGTGCCAGCAGCGTAAAAGGACAGGGATATGAGCAGTTCTTC. This sequence encodes CASSVKGQGYEQFF. The variable domain in full, completed from reference TRBV9 and TRBJ2-1, reads DSGVTQTPKHLITATGQRVTLRCSPRSGDLSVYWYQQSLDQGLQFLIQYYNGEERAKGNILERFSAQQFPDLHSELNLSSLELGDSALYFCASSVKGQGYEQFFGPGTRLTVL.